Listed below are T cell receptor beta chains from one sample, sequenced in a study of blood T cell repertoires in COVID-19. The table came from immunoSEQ multiplex PCR; TCRdb's copy has only in-frame clones and leaves some out. The data hold 120,000 to 150,000 clones, with around 76% observed a single time. Sample: peripheral blood. All receptors come from a man of 80 years or more with acute or convalescent COVID-19. Each CDR3 is given with its conserved first and last residue. D genes are given only for firm matches. The size entry is marked missing in some rows and otherwise reads once, few, many or a size class.

V gene: TRBV5-4
clone size: .
J gene: TRBJ2-1
D gene: TRBD1
CDR3 DNA: TGTGCCAGCAGCCGGGACAGGGTATCCAATGAGCAGTTCTTC
CDR3 protein: CASSRDRVSNEQFF

V gene: TRBV19
clone size: .
J gene: TRBJ2-1
D gene: TRBD2
CDR3 DNA: TGTGCCAGTAGTAGGAGAATAGCGGGGGGGCTGTCGATTTCCTTCAATGAGCAGTTCTTC
CDR3 protein: CASSRRIAGGLSISFNEQFF

V gene: TRBV15
clone size: .
J gene: TRBJ1-4
D gene: TRBD1
CDR3 DNA: TGTGCCACCAGCAGGGACAGGAGTACTAATGAAAAACTGTTTTTT
CDR3 protein: CATSRDRSTNEKLFF

V gene: TRBV2
clone size: .
J gene: TRBJ1-1
D gene: .
CDR3 DNA: TGTGCCAGGGGGGGGTCTGGGAACACTGAAGCTTTCTTT
CDR3 protein: CARGGSGNTEAFF

V gene: TRBV6-5
clone size: .
J gene: TRBJ2-1
D gene: .
CDR3 DNA: TGTGCCAGCAGGAGTTACAATGAGCAGTTCTTC
CDR3 protein: CASRSYNEQFF

V gene: TRBV5-1
clone size: .
J gene: TRBJ2-2
D gene: .
CDR3 DNA: TGCGCCAGCAGCCCCGGGACATCGAACACCGGGGAGCTGTTTTTT
CDR3 protein: CASSPGTSNTGELFF

V gene: TRBV4-1
clone size: .
J gene: TRBJ2-2
D gene: TRBD2
CDR3 DNA: TGCGCCAGCAGCCTAGCGGGGACAAACACCGGGGAGCTGTTTTTT
CDR3 protein: CASSLAGTNTGELFF

V gene: TRBV28
clone size: .
J gene: TRBJ1-5
D gene: .
CDR3 DNA: TGTGCCAGCAGTTTTCCCCTCGTCACACAGCCCCAGCATTTT
CDR3 protein: CASSFPLVTQPQHF

V gene: TRBV9
clone size: .
J gene: TRBJ2-1
D gene: TRBD2
CDR3 DNA: TGTGCCAGCAGCGCGTTAGCGGGGGGTTACAATGAGCAGTTCTTC
CDR3 protein: CASSALAGGYNEQFF

V gene: TRBV18
clone size: .
J gene: TRBJ1-1
D gene: TRBD1
CDR3 DNA: TGTGCCAGCTCAGCACAGGGGGGGGACACTGAAGCTTTCTTT
CDR3 protein: CASSAQGGDTEAFF

V gene: TRBV5-6
clone size: few
J gene: TRBJ2-1
D gene: TRBD1
CDR3 DNA: TGTGCCAGCAGCTCGGTCAGACAGGGGGATGAGCAGTTCTTC
CDR3 protein: CASSSVRQGDEQFF

V gene: TRBV19
clone size: .
J gene: TRBJ1-1
D gene: .
CDR3 DNA: TGTGCCAGTAGTATATCTGGAACGCCCTCGGGGAACACTGAAGCTTTCTTT
CDR3 protein: CASSISGTPSGNTEAFF

V gene: TRBV18
clone size: .
J gene: TRBJ1-3
D gene: TRBD1
CDR3 DNA: TGTGCCAGCTCCGACAGGGCTGGAAACACCATATATTTT
CDR3 protein: CASSDRAGNTIYF

V gene: TRBV15
clone size: few
J gene: TRBJ1-1
D gene: .
CDR3 DNA: TGTGCCACCAGCAGAGATCTGAACACGAACACTGAAGCTTTCTTT
CDR3 protein: CATSRDLNTNTEAFF

V gene: TRBV7-3
clone size: few
J gene: TRBJ2-7
D gene: .
CDR3 DNA: TGTGCCAGCAGCTTAACCCATGCGGGGTCCCACGAGCAGTACTTC
CDR3 protein: CASSLTHAGSHEQYF

V gene: TRBV7-2
clone size: .
J gene: TRBJ2-2
D gene: .
CDR3 DNA: TGTGCCAGCAGGACGGGGTACACCGGGGAGCTGTTTTTT
CDR3 protein: CASRTGYTGELFF

V gene: TRBV24-1
clone size: .
J gene: TRBJ2-1
D gene: TRBD1
CDR3 DNA: TGTGCCACCACAAAGGGGCCCGGGGGACAGGGGGACCAGTTCTTC
CDR3 protein: CATTKGPGGQGDQFF

V gene: TRBV3-1/TRBV3-2
clone size: .
J gene: TRBJ1-2
D gene: .
CDR3 DNA: TGTGCCAGCAGCTCCCAGGGAAACTATGGCTACACCTTC
CDR3 protein: CASSSQGNYGYTF

V gene: TRBV19
clone size: .
J gene: TRBJ2-3
D gene: .
CDR3 DNA: TGTGCCAGTAGTATGTCAGGGTTTAAGACAGATACGCAGTATTTT
CDR3 protein: CASSMSGFKTDTQYF

V gene: TRBV5-1
clone size: many
J gene: TRBJ2-7
D gene: .
CDR3 DNA: TGCGCCAGCAGCTGGACATCGTCAGGGGCTTCGTACTTC
CDR3 protein: CASSWTSSGASYF

V gene: TRBV19
clone size: once
J gene: TRBJ2-7
D gene: .
CDR3 DNA: TGTGCCAGTAGTATAGGTGGGCCTCAGTACTTC
CDR3 protein: CASSIGGPQYF

V gene: TRBV6-2/TRBV6-3
clone size: .
J gene: TRBJ2-5
D gene: TRBD2
CDR3 DNA: TGTGCCAGCAGCACTTGGACTAGCGGGGAAGAGACCCAGTACTTC
CDR3 protein: CASSTWTSGEETQYF

V gene: TRBV15
clone size: .
J gene: TRBJ2-2
D gene: TRBD1
CDR3 DNA: TGTGCCACCAGCAGGGACAGGGACACCGGGGAGCTGTTTTTT
CDR3 protein: CATSRDRDTGELFF

V gene: TRBV28
clone size: .
J gene: TRBJ2-2
D gene: TRBD1
CDR3 DNA: TGTGCCAGCGCTACAGGGGATGGCGGGGAGCTGTTTTTT
CDR3 protein: CASATGDGGELFF

V gene: TRBV6-2/TRBV6-3
clone size: .
J gene: TRBJ2-1
D gene: .
CDR3 DNA: TGTGCCAGCAGTCTATCCTACAATGAGCAGTTCTTC
CDR3 protein: CASSLSYNEQFF

V gene: TRBV7-2
clone size: few
J gene: TRBJ1-2
D gene: .
CDR3 DNA: TGTGCCAGCAGCTTAGCGCTGGAGGCCCGAGGGGGCTACACCTTC
CDR3 protein: CASSLALEARGGYTF

V gene: TRBV4-3
clone size: few
J gene: TRBJ1-5
D gene: TRBD1
CDR3 DNA: TGCGCCAGCAGCCCTCAACAGGGGCAGCCCCAGCATTTT
CDR3 protein: CASSPQQGQPQHF

V gene: TRBV2
clone size: .
J gene: TRBJ1-3
D gene: TRBD1
CDR3 DNA: TGTGCCAGCAGTCCTCTGACAGGGGCAGGAGTCACCATATATTTT
CDR3 protein: CASSPLTGAGVTIYF

V gene: TRBV7-2
clone size: once
J gene: TRBJ1-5
D gene: .
CDR3 DNA: TGTGCCAGCAGCTTAGGCAGGGCCTACAATCAGCCCCAGCATTTT
CDR3 protein: CASSLGRAYNQPQHF

V gene: TRBV14
clone size: .
J gene: TRBJ1-2
D gene: .
CDR3 DNA: TGTGCCAGCAGCCAAGTTCCGGGGGGCTCCGGTGGCTACACCTTC
CDR3 protein: CASSQVPGGSGGYTF

V gene: TRBV18
clone size: .
J gene: TRBJ2-3
D gene: TRBD1
CDR3 DNA: TGTGCCAGCTCATCCCGGGACAGTAACACAGATACGCAGTATTTT
CDR3 protein: CASSSRDSNTDTQYF

V gene: TRBV18
clone size: .
J gene: TRBJ1-6
D gene: TRBD1
CDR3 DNA: TGTGCCAGCTCCCCGACAGGGGAACCGAATTCACCCCTCCACTTT
CDR3 protein: CASSPTGEPNSPLHF

V gene: TRBV6-6
clone size: .
J gene: TRBJ2-3
D gene: TRBD1
CDR3 DNA: TGTGCCAGCAGTAAACAGGGGGTAGACACAGATACGCAGTATTTT
CDR3 protein: CASSKQGVDTDTQYF

V gene: TRBV28
clone size: .
J gene: TRBJ2-7
D gene: .
CDR3 DNA: TGTGCCAGCAGTTTAGGTCAGGGTCGGCACGAGCAGTACTTC
CDR3 protein: CASSLGQGRHEQYF

V gene: TRBV28
clone size: many
J gene: TRBJ1-2
D gene: .
CDR3 DNA: TGTGCCAGCGATACAGACGGGATTGGCTACACCTTC
CDR3 protein: CASDTDGIGYTF

V gene: TRBV30
clone size: .
J gene: TRBJ2-7
D gene: TRBD1
CDR3 DNA: TGTGCCTGGAGTGTTAGGACAGGGGACGAGCAGTACTTC
CDR3 protein: CAWSVRTGDEQYF

V gene: TRBV6-5
clone size: few
J gene: TRBJ1-2
D gene: .
CDR3 DNA: TGTGCCAGCAACAGCAATTATGGCTACACCTTC
CDR3 protein: CASNSNYGYTF

V gene: TRBV27
clone size: .
J gene: TRBJ2-4
D gene: .
CDR3 DNA: TGTGCCAGCAGTTTATTTGTACCCGGGGACATTGGGGCCAAAAACATTCAGTACTTC
CDR3 protein: CASSLFVPGDIGAKNIQYF

V gene: TRBV19
clone size: .
J gene: TRBJ2-3
D gene: .
CDR3 DNA: TGTGCCAGTAGTATGTGGCAGGACACAGATACGCAGTATTTT
CDR3 protein: CASSMWQDTDTQYF

V gene: TRBV12-3/TRBV12-4
clone size: .
J gene: TRBJ1-2
D gene: .
CDR3 DNA: TGTGCCAGTGGGCCGAGGGACTATGGCTACACCTTC
CDR3 protein: CASGPRDYGYTF

V gene: TRBV27
clone size: .
J gene: TRBJ2-3
D gene: .
CDR3 DNA: TGTGCCAGCAGGAACTCCGGGACACGAGACACAGATACGCAGTATTTT
CDR3 protein: CASRNSGTRDTDTQYF

V gene: TRBV2
clone size: .
J gene: TRBJ2-4
D gene: .
CDR3 DNA: TGTGCCAGCAGTTCCAGGGAAGCCAAAAACATTCAGTACTTC
CDR3 protein: CASSSREAKNIQYF

V gene: TRBV15
clone size: .
J gene: TRBJ2-7
D gene: .
CDR3 DNA: TGTGCCACCAGCCTGCGATTCGGCGAGCAGTACTTC
CDR3 protein: CATSLRFGEQYF

V gene: TRBV7-6
clone size: .
J gene: TRBJ2-1
D gene: TRBD2
CDR3 DNA: TGTGCCAGCAGCTTAATAGCGGGGGGGTGGAATGAGCAGTTCTTC
CDR3 protein: CASSLIAGGWNEQFF

V gene: TRBV7-9
clone size: few
J gene: TRBJ2-3
D gene: TRBD1
CDR3 DNA: TGTGCCAGCAGCCAATGGGACAGCCGACGAATCACATATACGCAGTATTTT
CDR3 protein: CASSQWDSRRITYTQYF

V gene: TRBV4-2
clone size: .
J gene: TRBJ2-1
D gene: TRBD2
CDR3 DNA: TGTGCCAGCAGCCAGAGGTTGGGACTAGCGACTGGTGAGCAGTTCTTC
CDR3 protein: CASSQRLGLATGEQFF

V gene: TRBV2
clone size: few
J gene: TRBJ2-2
D gene: .
CDR3 DNA: TGTGCCAGCAGACCGACAGTCACCGGGGAGCTGTTTTTT
CDR3 protein: CASRPTVTGELFF

V gene: TRBV3-1/TRBV3-2
clone size: .
J gene: TRBJ2-2
D gene: TRBD2
CDR3 DNA: TGTGCCAGCAGCCCATCGCTAGCGGGGGGGCCCGACACCGGGGAGCTGTTTTTT
CDR3 protein: CASSPSLAGGPDTGELFF

V gene: TRBV18
clone size: .
J gene: TRBJ2-5
D gene: .
CDR3 DNA: TGTGCCAGCTCCGAGTACGTTCAAGAGACCCAGTACTTC
CDR3 protein: CASSEYVQETQYF

V gene: TRBV7-8
clone size: .
J gene: TRBJ2-7
D gene: .
CDR3 DNA: TGTGCCAGCAGCTTAGAACTCGCAGGGAGGTACGAGCAGTACTTC
CDR3 protein: CASSLELAGRYEQYF

V gene: TRBV18
clone size: .
J gene: TRBJ1-6
D gene: .
CDR3 DNA: TGTGCCAGCTCACCACCGCCGGGAAACTCACCCCTCCACTTT
CDR3 protein: CASSPPPGNSPLHF

V gene: TRBV4-2
clone size: .
J gene: TRBJ1-4
D gene: .
CDR3 DNA: TGTGCCAGCAGCCAATCGGCCAGGGGCCTGAATGAAAAACTGTTTTTT
CDR3 protein: CASSQSARGLNEKLFF

V gene: TRBV29-1
clone size: .
J gene: TRBJ1-1
D gene: .
CDR3 DNA: TGCAGCGTGGGGAGGGTCCTGAACACTGAAGCTTTCTTT
CDR3 protein: CSVGRVLNTEAFF

V gene: TRBV5-1
clone size: .
J gene: TRBJ1-4
D gene: .
CDR3 DNA: TGCGCCAGCAGCTTCCAGGGAAGCGAAAAACTGTTTTTT
CDR3 protein: CASSFQGSEKLFF

V gene: TRBV6-1
clone size: .
J gene: TRBJ1-4
D gene: TRBD1
CDR3 DNA: TGTGCCAGCAGTGAAGGGACAGGGAGTGAAAAACTGTTTTTT
CDR3 protein: CASSEGTGSEKLFF

V gene: TRBV28
clone size: once
J gene: TRBJ2-5
D gene: .
CDR3 DNA: TGTGCCAGCAGTTCCTCTATCACCGAGACCCAGTACTTC
CDR3 protein: CASSSSITETQYF

V gene: TRBV3-1/TRBV3-2
clone size: few
J gene: TRBJ2-7
D gene: .
CDR3 DNA: TGTGCCAGCAGCCAGGAGGCCTCTAGTTCCGAGCAGTACTTC
CDR3 protein: CASSQEASSSEQYF

V gene: TRBV2
clone size: .
J gene: TRBJ1-5
D gene: TRBD1
CDR3 DNA: TGTGCCAGCAGTGCAGGGGGCGCCGATCAGCCCCAGCATTTT
CDR3 protein: CASSAGGADQPQHF

V gene: TRBV6-4
clone size: few
J gene: TRBJ2-3
D gene: TRBD1
CDR3 DNA: TGTGCCAGCAGTGGGACAGGGGGAGATACGCAGTATTTT
CDR3 protein: CASSGTGGDTQYF